A selection of T cell receptor beta chains follows, all from one sample in a study of vaccination effects on CD4 cells after COVID-19. TCRdb's table, derived via immunoSEQ multiplex PCR, lists solely in-frame clones and lacks some. Of about 24,000 clones listed, over 60% are singletons. These receptors have no identified antigens. This specimen consisted of CD4+ T cells from PBMCs cultured with HCoV-NL63 spike peptides, obtained before COVID-19 vaccination. The source is a human donor who received a COVID-19 vaccine. Each CDR3 is given with its conserved first and last residue. A D gene is named only where the DNA matches it firmly. Only some rows state a clone size, as once, few, many or a class for expanded clones.

d_call	v_call	j_call	clone_size	cdr3_aa	cdr3_nt
TRBD2	TRBV4-1	TRBJ2-1	NA	CASSQRLAGAQPYNEQFF	TGCGCCAGCAGCCAGAGACTAGCGGGGGCACAACCTTACAATGAGCAGTTCTTC
TRBD1	TRBV2	TRBJ2-3	NA	CASSVDRGGTDTQYF	TGTGCCAGCAGCGTCGACAGGGGGGGCACAGATACGCAGTATTTT
NA	TRBV19	TRBJ1-5	NA	CASSILGSSQPQHF	TGTGCCAGTAGTATCCTTGGTAGTTCTCAGCCCCAGCATTTT
TRBD1	TRBV4-1	TRBJ1-1	NA	CASSPRWTGERVNTEAFF	TGCGCCAGCAGCCCGCGGTGGACAGGGGAGAGGGTGAACACTGAAGCTTTCTTT
NA	TRBV24-1	TRBJ2-2	NA	CATSSGGGTGELFF	TGTGCCACCAGCTCGGGCGGCGGCACCGGGGAGCTGTTTTTT
NA	TRBV2	TRBJ2-7	NA	CASSVGQGGAQYF	TGTGCCAGCAGTGTGGGGCAGGGAGGAGCGCAGTACTTC
NA	TRBV5-1	TRBJ2-7	few	CASSIIRGATYEQYF	TGCGCCAGCAGCATTATCCGGGGGGCCACTTACGAGCAGTACTTC
NA	TRBV4-2	TRBJ2-5	NA	CASIPSRTPNRVRQETQYF	TGTGCCAGCATCCCCTCCCGAACCCCCAACAGGGTCCGGCAAGAGACCCAGTACTTC
NA	TRBV29-1	TRBJ1-3	NA	CSARDGGAASGNTIYF	TGCAGCGCGCGGGACGGAGGTGCCGCCTCTGGAAACACCATATATTTT
TRBD1	TRBV11-1	TRBJ2-5	medium-sized	CASSPDRVKETQYF	TGTGCCAGCAGCCCGGACAGGGTAAAAGAGACCCAGTACTTC
NA	TRBV23-1	TRBJ1-2	few	CASSQSTGHPYGYTF	TGCGCCAGCAGTCAATCGACGGGACACCCCTATGGCTACACCTTC
TRBD2	TRBV7-9	TRBJ2-1	once	CASSPGGYNEQFF	TGTGCCAGCAGCCCCGGGGGGTACAATGAGCAGTTCTTC
TRBD1	TRBV29-1	TRBJ2-1	NA	CSVVFKGAGFNEQFF	TGCAGCGTTGTTTTCAAGGGGGCTGGGTTCAATGAGCAGTTCTTC
TRBD1	TRBV3-1/TRBV3-2	TRBJ1-2	NA	CASSGTDSYGYTF	TGTGCCAGCAGCGGGACAGATTCCTATGGCTACACCTTC
NA	TRBV3-1/TRBV3-2	TRBJ2-2	NA	CASSRFDTGELFF	TGTGCCAGCAGCCGCTTCGACACCGGGGAGCTGTTTTTT